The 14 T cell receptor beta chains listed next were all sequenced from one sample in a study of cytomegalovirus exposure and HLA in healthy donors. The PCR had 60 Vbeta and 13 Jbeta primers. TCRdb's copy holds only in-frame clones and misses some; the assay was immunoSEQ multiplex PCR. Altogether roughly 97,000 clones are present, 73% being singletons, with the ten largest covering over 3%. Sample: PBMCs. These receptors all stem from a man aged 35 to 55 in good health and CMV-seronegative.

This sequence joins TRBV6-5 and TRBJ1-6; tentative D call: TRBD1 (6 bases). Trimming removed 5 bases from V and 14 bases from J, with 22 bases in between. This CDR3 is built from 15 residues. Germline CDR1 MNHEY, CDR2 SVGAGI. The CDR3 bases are TGTGCCAGCAGTCAACGAGACAGGCCCACTAACGCCCTCCACTTT. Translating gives CASSQRDRPTNALHF.

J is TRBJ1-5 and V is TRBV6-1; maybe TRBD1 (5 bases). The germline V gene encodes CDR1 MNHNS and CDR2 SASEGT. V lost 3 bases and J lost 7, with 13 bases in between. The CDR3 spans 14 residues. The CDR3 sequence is CASSDPGIMQPQHF. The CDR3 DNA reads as TGTGCCAGCAGTGATCCAGGGATAATGCAGCCCCAGCATTTT.

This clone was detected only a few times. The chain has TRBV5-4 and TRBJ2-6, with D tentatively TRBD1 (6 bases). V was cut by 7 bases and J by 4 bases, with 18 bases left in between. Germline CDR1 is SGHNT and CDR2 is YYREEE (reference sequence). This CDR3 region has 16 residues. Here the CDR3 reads CASAPRSGDGANVLTF. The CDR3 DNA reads TGTGCCAGCGCCCCCCGATCAGGGGACGGGGCCAACGTCCTGACTTTC.

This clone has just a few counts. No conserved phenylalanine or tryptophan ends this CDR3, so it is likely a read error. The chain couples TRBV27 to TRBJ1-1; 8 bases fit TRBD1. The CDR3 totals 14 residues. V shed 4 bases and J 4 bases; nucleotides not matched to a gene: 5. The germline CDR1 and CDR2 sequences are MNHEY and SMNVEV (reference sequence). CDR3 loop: CASSSVRGPTEAFV. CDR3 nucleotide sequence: TGTGCCAGCAGTTCTGTCAGGGGGCCCACTGAAGCTTTCGTT.

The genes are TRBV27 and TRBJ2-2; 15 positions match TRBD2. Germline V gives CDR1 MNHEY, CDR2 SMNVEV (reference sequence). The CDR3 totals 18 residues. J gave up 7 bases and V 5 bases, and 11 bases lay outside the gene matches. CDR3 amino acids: CASSLKPGTSGGYGELFF. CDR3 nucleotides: TGTGCCAGCAGTCTAAAACCGGGGACTAGCGGGGGGTACGGGGAGCTGTTTTTT.

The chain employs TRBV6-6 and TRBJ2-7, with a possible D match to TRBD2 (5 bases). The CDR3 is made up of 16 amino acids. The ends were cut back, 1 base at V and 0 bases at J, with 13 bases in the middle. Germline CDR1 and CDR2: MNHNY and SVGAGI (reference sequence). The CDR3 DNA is TGTGCCAGCAGTTACTTCCGACCGGGAACCTCCTACGAGCAGTACTTC. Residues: CASSYFRPGTSYEQYF.

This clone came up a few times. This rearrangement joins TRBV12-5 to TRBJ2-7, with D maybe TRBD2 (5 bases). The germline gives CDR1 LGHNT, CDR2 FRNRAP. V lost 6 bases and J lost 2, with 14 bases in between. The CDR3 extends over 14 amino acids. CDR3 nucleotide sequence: TGTGCTAGTGGCCCAAGTGCGAGGGCCTACGAGCAGTACTTC. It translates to CASGPSARAYEQYF.

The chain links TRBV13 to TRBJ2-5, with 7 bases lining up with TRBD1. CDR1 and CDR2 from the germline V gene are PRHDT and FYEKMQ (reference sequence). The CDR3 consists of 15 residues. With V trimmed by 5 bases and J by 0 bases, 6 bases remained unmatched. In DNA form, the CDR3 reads TGTGCCAGCAGCGCCCTCAGGGGGTACCAAGAGACCCAGTACTTC. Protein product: CASSALRGYQETQYF.

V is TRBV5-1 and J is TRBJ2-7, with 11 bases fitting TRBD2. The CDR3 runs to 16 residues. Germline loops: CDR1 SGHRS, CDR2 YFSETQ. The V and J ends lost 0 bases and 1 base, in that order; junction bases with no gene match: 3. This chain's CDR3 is CASSLETSGASYEQYF. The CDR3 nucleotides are TGCGCCAGCAGCTTGGAGACTAGCGGGGCTTCCTACGAGCAGTACTTC.

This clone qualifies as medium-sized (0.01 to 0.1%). The CDR3 loop reads CASSSREGETQYF. The CDR3 coding sequence is TGCGCCAGCAGCTCCAGGGAGGGAGAGACCCAGTACTTC. This rearrangement joins TRBV5-1 to TRBJ2-5; 7 bases are a match to TRBD2. The CDR3 is made up of 13 amino acids. With 3 bases clipped from V and 4 bases from J, the junction kept 3 bases outside the gene matches. CDR1 is SGHRS and CDR2 is YFSETQ in the germline V gene.

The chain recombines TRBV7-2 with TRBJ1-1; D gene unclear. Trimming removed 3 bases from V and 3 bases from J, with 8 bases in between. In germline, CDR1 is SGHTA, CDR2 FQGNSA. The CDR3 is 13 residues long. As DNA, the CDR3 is TGTGCCAGCAGCTTCCGAGGGCACACTGAAGCTTTCTTT. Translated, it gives CASSFRGHTEAFF.

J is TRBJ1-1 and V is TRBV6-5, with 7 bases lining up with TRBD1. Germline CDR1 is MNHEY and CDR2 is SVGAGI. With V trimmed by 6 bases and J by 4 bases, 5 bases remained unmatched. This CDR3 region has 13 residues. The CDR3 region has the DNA TGTGCCAGCAGACGTAACAGGGGCACTGAAGCTTTCTTT. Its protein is CASRRNRGTEAFF.

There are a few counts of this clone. The CDR3 coding sequence is TGTGCCAGCAGTGAAACTGGACAAGATGGCTACACCTTC. Translated: CASSETGQDGYTF. The chain couples TRBV2 to TRBJ1-2; maybe TRBD1 (5 bases). CDR3 length equals 13 residues. Germline assignment: CDR1 SNHLY and CDR2 FYNNEI. With 2 bases removed from V and 6 bases from J, the gap between germline ends came to 10 bases.

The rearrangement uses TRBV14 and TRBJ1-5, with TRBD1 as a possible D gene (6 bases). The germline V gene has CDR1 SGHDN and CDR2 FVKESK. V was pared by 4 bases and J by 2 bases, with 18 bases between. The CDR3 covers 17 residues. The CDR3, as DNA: TGTGCCAGCAGCCCACGTACCGCAGGGGCTCGCAATCAGCCCCAGCATTTT. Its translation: CASSPRTAGARNQPQHF.